The 4 T cell receptor beta chains in this list originate from one sample, sequenced in a study of OX40 agonist ivuxolimab in advanced cancers. Produced via immunoSEQ multiplex PCR; TCRdb's table is partial and in-frame only. The table has around 38,000 clones, roughly four fifths seen once. This sample comprised CD4+ or CD8+ T cells sorted from blood, obtained in a trial of the OX40 agonist ivuxolimab. Source of these receptors: an adult with an advanced solid tumor such as melanoma, head and neck, liver or kidney cancer.

This clone came up a few times. V gene TRBV28 combines with J gene TRBJ1-6, with D hard to call. Germline V gives CDR1 MDHEN, CDR2 SYDVKM. This CDR3 comprises 16 residues. Trimming shortened V by 3 bases and J by 6 bases, and 15 bases separated the two germline ends. The chain's CDR3 is CASSLSPGLLNSPLHF. CDR3 sequence (DNA): TGTGCCAGCAGTTTGTCCCCGGGCCTCCTTAATTCACCCCTCCACTTT. Variable domain in full (rest from reference TRBV28 and TRBJ1-6): DVKVTQSSRYLVKRTGEKVFLECVQDMDHENMFWYRQDPGLGLRLIYFSYDVKMKEKGDIPEGYSVSREKKERFSLILESASTNQTSMYLCASSLSPGLLNSPLHFGNGTRLTVT.

The V gene is TRBV5-1, the J gene TRBJ2-7; 7 nucleotides agree with TRBD1. The germline V gene encodes CDR1 SGHRS and CDR2 YFSETQ. Germline trimming cut 3 bases from V and 2 bases from J; bases unmatched to any gene: 2. The CDR3 has 13 residues. CDR3 sequence: CASSYGTAYEQYF. The DNA for the CDR3 is TGCGCCAGCAGCTACGGGACAGCCTACGAGCAGTACTTC.

J is TRBJ1-2 and V is TRBV14; D not certain. CDR3 size: 15 residues. V lost 0 bases and J 8 bases, leaving 16 bases between the germline ends. CDR1 and CDR2 (germline): SGHDN, FVKESK. The CDR3 nucleotides are TGTGCCAGCAGCCAAGAATTGTACCACGCTGGGGGCTACACCTTC. Translating gives CASSQELYHAGGYTF. Using reference TRBV14 and TRBJ1-2 for the parts outside the CDR3, the full variable domain is EAGVTQFPSHSVIEKGQTVTLRCDPISGHDNLYWYRRVMGKEIKFLLHFVKESKQDESGMPNNRFLAERTGGTYSTLKVQPAELEDSGVYFCASSQELYHAGGYTFGSGTRLTVV.

The chain has TRBV4-3 and TRBJ2-1; 8 bases match TRBD1. The CDR3 loop spans 17 amino acids. V dropped 0 bases and J dropped 15; count of bases not matched to a gene: 19. CDR1 is LGHNA, CDR2 YSLEER, per germline. The CDR3 DNA reads TGCGCCAGCAGCCAAGATCTCCCGGGACAGGTGAGAACACACCGGTTCTTC. Its translation: CASSQDLPGQVRTHRFF.